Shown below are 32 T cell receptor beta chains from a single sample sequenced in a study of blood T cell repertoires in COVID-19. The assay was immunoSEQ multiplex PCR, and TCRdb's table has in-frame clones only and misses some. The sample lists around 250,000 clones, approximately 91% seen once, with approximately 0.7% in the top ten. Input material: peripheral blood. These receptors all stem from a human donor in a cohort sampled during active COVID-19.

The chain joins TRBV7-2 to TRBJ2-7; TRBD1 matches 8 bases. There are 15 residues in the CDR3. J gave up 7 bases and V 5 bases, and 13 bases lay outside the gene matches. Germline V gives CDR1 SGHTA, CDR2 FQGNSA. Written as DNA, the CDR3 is TGTGCCAGCAGCAAAGCCGGGACAGGTCCGGGGGAGCAGTACTTC. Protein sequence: CASSKAGTGPGEQYF.

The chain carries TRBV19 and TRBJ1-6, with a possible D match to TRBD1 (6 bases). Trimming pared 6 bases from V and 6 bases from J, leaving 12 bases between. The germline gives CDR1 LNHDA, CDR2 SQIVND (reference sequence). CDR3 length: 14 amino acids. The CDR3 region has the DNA TGTGCCAGTAGCACCGGGACACTTAATTCACCCCTCCACTTT. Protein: CASSTGTLNSPLHF. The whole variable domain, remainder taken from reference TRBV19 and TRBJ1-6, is DGGITQSPKYLFRKEGQNVTLSCEQNLNHDAMYWYRQDPGQGLRLIYYSQIVNDFQKGDIAEGYSVSREKKESFPLTVTSAQKNPTAFYLCASSTGTLNSPLHFGNGTRLTVT.

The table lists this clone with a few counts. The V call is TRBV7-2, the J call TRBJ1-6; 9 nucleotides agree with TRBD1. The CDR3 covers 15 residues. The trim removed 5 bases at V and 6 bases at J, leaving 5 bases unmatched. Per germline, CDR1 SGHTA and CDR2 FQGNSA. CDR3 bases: TGTGCCAGCAGCGAGGGACAGGGCTTTAATTCACCCCTCCACTTT. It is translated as CASSEGQGFNSPLHF. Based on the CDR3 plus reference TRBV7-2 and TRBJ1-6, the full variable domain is GAGVSQSPSNKVTEKGKDVELRCDPISGHTALYWYRQSLGQGLEFLIYFQGNSAPDKSGLPSDRFSAERTGGSVSTLTIQRTQQEDSAVYLCASSEGQGFNSPLHFGNGTRLTVT.

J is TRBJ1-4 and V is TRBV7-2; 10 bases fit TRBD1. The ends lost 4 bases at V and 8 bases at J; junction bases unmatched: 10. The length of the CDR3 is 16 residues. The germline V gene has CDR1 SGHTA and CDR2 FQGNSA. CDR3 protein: CASSSSTPTGGEKLFF. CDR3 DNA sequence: TGTGCCAGCAGCTCCTCCACTCCGACAGGGGGCGAAAAACTGTTTTTT.

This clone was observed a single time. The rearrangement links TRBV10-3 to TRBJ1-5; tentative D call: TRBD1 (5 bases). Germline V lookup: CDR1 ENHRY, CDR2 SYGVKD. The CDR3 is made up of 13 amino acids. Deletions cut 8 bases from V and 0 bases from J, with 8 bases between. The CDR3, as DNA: TGTGCCATCGGACAACATAGCAATCAGCCCCAGCATTTT. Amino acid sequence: CAIGQHSNQPQHF.

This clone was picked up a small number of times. The CDR3 bases are TGCGCCAGCAGCCCGGGGACAGGGGGGGATCGGGCCCTCCACTTT. Translating it yields CASSPGTGGDRALHF. The V and J genes are TRBV5-1 and TRBJ1-6, with 11 nucleotides matching TRBD1. The CDR3 consists of 15 residues. CDR1 and CDR2 (germline): SGHRS, YFSETQ. After removal of 4 bases from V and 14 bases from J, the junction contained 11 bases not matched to a gene.

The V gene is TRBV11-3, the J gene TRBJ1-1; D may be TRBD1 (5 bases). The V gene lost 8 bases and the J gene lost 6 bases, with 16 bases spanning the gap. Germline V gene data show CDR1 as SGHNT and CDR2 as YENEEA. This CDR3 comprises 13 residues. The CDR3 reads CASGAGRHSEAFF. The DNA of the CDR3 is TGTGCCAGCGGGGCCGGCCGCCACTCTGAAGCTTTCTTT.

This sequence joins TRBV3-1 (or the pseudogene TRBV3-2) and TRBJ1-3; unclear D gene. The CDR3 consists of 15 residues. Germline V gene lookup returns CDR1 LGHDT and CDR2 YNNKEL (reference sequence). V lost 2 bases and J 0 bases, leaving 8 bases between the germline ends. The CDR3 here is CASSQFQISGNTIYF. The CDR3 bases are TGTGCCAGCAGCCAATTTCAGATCTCTGGAAACACCATATATTTT.

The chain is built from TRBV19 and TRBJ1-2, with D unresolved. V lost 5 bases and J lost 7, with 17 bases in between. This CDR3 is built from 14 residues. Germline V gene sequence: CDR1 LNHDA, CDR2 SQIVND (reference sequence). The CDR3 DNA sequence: TGTGCCAGTAGTCCTACAGAGGTCGGAGGTGGCTACACCTTC. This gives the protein CASSPTEVGGGYTF.

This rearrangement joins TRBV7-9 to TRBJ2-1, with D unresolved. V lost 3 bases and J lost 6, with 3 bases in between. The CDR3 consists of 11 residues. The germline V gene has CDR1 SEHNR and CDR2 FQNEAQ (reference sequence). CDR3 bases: TGTGCCAGCAGCTTCTCCAATGAGCAGTTCTTC. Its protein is CASSFSNEQFF.

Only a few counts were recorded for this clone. CDR3 in amino acids: CASSLTRGGPDTQYF. In DNA, the CDR3 is TGTGCCAGCAGCCTTACTAGAGGAGGCCCAGATACGCAGTATTTT. The J gene is TRBJ2-3, the V gene TRBV5-4, with D possibly matching TRBD2 (5 bases). V was clipped by 4 bases and J by 4 bases, with 16 bases between them. CDR1 and CDR2 from the germline V gene are SGHNT and YYREEE (reference sequence). The CDR3 loop spans 15 amino acids.

Written as DNA, the CDR3 is TGTGCCAGCAGCCCCCGGACTAGCGGGAGTTACTACGAGCAGTACTTC. Its protein is CASSPRTSGSYYEQYF. The gene calls are TRBV7-9 and TRBJ2-7; 13 positions agree with TRBD2. V trimming: 5 bases; J trimming: 3 bases; junction bases outside the gene matches: 7. There are 16 residues in the CDR3. Germline V gene lookup returns CDR1 SEHNR and CDR2 FQNEAQ (reference sequence).

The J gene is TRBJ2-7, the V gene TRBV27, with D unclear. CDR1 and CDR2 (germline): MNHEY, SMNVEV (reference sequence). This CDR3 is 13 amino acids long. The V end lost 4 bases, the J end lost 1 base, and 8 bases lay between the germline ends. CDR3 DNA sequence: TGTGCCAGCAGTTCACCTACTTCCTACGAGCAGTACTTC. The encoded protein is CASSSPTSYEQYF.

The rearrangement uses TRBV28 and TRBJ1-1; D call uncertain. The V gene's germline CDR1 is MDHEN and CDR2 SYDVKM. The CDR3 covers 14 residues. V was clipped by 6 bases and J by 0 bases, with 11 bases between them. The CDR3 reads CASRSGGLNTEAFF. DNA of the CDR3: TGTGCCAGCAGATCTGGCGGGCTGAACACTGAAGCTTTCTTT.

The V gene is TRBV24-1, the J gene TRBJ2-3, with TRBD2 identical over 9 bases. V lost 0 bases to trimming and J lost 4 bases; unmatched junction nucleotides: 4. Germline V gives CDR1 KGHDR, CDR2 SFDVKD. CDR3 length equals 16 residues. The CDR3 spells CATSDLVAGESDTQYF. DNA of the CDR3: TGTGCCACCAGTGATTTGGTAGCGGGAGAATCAGATACGCAGTATTTT.

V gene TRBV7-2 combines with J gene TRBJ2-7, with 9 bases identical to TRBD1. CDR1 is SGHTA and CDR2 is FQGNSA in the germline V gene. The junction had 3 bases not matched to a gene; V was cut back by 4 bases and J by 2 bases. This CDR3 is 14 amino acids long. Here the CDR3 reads CASSSTGGPYEQYF. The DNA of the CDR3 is TGTGCCAGCAGCTCTACAGGGGGCCCCTACGAGCAGTACTTC.

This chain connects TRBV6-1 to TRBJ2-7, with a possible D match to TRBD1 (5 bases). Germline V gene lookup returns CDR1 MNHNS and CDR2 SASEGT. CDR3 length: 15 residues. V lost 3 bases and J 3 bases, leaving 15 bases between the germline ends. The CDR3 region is CASSDGVGPNYEQYF. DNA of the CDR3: TGTGCCAGCAGTGATGGGGTGGGGCCCAACTACGAGCAGTACTTC.

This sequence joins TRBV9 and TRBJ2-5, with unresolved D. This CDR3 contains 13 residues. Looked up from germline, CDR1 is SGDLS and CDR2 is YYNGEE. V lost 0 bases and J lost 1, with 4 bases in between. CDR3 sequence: CASSVVAQETQYF. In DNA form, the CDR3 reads TGTGCCAGCAGCGTAGTGGCCCAAGAGACCCAGTACTTC.

The CDR3 here is CASSPGTSGFETQYF. In nucleotides, the CDR3 is TGCGCCAGCAGCCCCGGGACTAGCGGTTTCGAGACCCAGTACTTC. This chain connects TRBV4-3 to TRBJ2-5; 11 bases line up with TRBD2. CDR3 length: 15 residues. Germline V CDR1 and CDR2: LGHNA, YSLEER. J gave up 5 bases and V 4 bases, and 6 bases lay outside the gene matches.

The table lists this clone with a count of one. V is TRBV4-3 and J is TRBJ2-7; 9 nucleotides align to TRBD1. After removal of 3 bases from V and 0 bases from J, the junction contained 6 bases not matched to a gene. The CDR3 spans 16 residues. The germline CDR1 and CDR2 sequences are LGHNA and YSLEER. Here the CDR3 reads CASSQSETGGSYEQYF. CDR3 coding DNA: TGCGCCAGCAGCCAGTCGGAGACAGGGGGCTCCTACGAGCAGTACTTC.

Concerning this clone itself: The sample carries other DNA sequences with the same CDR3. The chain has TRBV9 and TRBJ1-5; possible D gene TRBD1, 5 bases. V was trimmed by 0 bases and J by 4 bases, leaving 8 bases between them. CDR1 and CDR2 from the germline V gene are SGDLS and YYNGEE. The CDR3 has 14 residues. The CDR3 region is CASSVGGLNQPQHF. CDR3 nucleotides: TGTGCCAGCAGCGTAGGGGGACTAAATCAGCCCCAGCATTTT.

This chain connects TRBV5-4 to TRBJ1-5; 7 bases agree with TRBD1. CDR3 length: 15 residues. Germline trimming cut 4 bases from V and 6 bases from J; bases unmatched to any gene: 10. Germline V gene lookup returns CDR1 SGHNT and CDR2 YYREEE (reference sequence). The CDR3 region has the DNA TGTGCCAGCAGCCAAGAGACAGGGTCTACTCAGCCCCAGCATTTT. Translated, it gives CASSQETGSTQPQHF.

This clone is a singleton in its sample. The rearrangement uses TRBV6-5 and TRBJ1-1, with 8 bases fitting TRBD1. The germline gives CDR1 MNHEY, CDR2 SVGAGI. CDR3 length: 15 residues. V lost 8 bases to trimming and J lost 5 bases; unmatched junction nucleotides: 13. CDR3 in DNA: TGTGCCAGCTCCACCTTCGACAGGGGAGGAACTGAAGCTTTCTTT. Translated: CASSTFDRGGTEAFF.

The CDR3, as DNA: TGCGCCAGCAGCTTGGGGGGACTTATGAACACTGAAGCTTTCTTT. Protein: CASSLGGLMNTEAFF. The genes are TRBV5-1 and TRBJ1-1, with D tentatively TRBD1 (5 bases). Between the trimmed V and J ends, which lost 0 bases and 0 bases, there was a span of 9 bases. Germline V lookup: CDR1 SGHRS, CDR2 YFSETQ. CDR3 length: 15 residues. The complete variable domain, with remaining parts taken from reference TRBV5-1 and TRBJ1-1, reads KAGVTQTPRYLIKTRGQQVTLSCSPISGHRSVSWYQQTPGQGLQFLFEYFSETQRNKGNFPGRFSGRQFSNSRSEMNVSTLELGDSALYLCASSLGGLMNTEAFFGQGTRLTVV.

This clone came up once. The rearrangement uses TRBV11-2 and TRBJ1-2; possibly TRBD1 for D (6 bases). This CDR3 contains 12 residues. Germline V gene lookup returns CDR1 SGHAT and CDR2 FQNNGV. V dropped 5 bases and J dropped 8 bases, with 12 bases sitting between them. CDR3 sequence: CASSVLQGGYTF. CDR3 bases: TGTGCCAGCAGCGTACTTCAGGGGGGCTACACCTTC. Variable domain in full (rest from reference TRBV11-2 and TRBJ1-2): EAGVAQSPRYKIIEKRQSVAFWCNPISGHATLYWYQQILGQGPKLLIQFQNNGVVDDSQLPKDRFSAERLKGVDSTLKIQPAKLEDSAVYLCASSVLQGGYTFGSGTRLTVV.

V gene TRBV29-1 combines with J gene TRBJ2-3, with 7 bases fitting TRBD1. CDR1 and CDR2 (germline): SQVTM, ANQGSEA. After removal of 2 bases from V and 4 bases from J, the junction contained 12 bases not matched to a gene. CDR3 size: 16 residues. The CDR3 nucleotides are TGCAGCGTTGAACCCCCAGGGCCGACAGGGCCAGATACGCAGTATTTT. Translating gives CSVEPPGPTGPDTQYF.

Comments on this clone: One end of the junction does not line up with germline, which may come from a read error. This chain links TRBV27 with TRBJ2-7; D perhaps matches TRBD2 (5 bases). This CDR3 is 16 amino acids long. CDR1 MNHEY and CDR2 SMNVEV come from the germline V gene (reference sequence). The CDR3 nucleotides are TGTGCCAGCAGGTTATATAGGGAGATGAATTCCTACGAGCAGTACTTC. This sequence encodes CASRLYREMNSYEQYF.

CDR3 amino acids: CAWSQRAEAFF. The CDR3 DNA is TGTGCCTGGAGCCAACGCGCTGAAGCTTTCTTT. The rearrangement joins TRBV30 to TRBJ1-1; D ambiguous. The CDR3 runs 11 residues. The V gene's germline CDR1 is GTSNPN and CDR2 SVGIG (reference sequence). Trimming removed 3 bases from V and 6 bases from J, with 8 bases in between.

Here the CDR3 reads CASSPRPYEQYF. The DNA for the CDR3 is TGTGCCAGCAGTCCGCGTCCCTACGAGCAGTACTTC. The rearrangement joins TRBV12-3 or TRBV12-4 to TRBJ2-7, with D uncertain. The CDR3 runs to 12 residues. Trimming left V 5 bases short and J 2 bases short, with 7 bases between.

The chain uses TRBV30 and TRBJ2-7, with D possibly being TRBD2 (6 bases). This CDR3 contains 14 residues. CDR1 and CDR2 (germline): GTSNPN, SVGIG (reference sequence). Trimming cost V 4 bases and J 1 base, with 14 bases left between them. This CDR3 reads CAWNQVEGSYEQYF. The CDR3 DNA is TGTGCCTGGAATCAAGTGGAGGGGTCCTACGAGCAGTACTTC.

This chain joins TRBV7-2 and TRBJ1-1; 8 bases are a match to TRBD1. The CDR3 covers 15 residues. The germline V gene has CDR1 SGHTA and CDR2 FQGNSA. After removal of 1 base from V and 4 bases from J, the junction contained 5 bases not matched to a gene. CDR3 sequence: CASSLEAGGITEAFF. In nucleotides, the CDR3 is TGTGCCAGCAGCTTAGAGGCAGGGGGCATCACTGAAGCTTTCTTT.

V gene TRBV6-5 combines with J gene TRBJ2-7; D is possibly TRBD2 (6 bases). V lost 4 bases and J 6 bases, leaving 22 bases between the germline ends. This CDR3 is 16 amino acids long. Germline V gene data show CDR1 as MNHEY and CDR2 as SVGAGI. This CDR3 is CASSFSLGREVFEQYF. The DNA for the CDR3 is TGTGCCAGCAGTTTTTCTTTGGGCAGGGAGGTTTTCGAGCAGTACTTC.